Presented here are 8 T cell receptor beta chains from one specimen sequenced in a study of cytomegalovirus exposure and HLA in healthy donors. Assay used: immunoSEQ multiplex PCR; TCRdb lists only in-frame clones, some missing. Here the sample spans some 49,000 clones, 94% being singletons. Sequencing was performed on PBMCs. The receptors originated from a young woman in good health and CMV-seropositive.

V and J are TRBV6-4 and TRBJ2-1, with TRBD2 matching 8 bases. CDR3 length equals 15 residues. The trim removed 6 bases at V and 8 bases at J, leaving 12 bases unmatched. In germline, CDR1 is MRHNA, CDR2 SNTAGT. The DNA for the CDR3 is TGTGCCAGCAGAACCCACGGGGGGGGGAGCGATGAGCAGTTCTTC. Protein: CASRTHGGGSDEQFF.

This rearrangement joins TRBV7-9 to TRBJ1-1; a weak D match, TRBD1 (5 bases). From germline, CDR1 is SEHNR and CDR2 FQNEAQ (reference sequence). This CDR3 has 14 residues. The V gene lost 0 bases and the J gene lost 7 bases, with 12 bases spanning the gap. In nucleotides, the CDR3 is TGTGCCAGCAGCTTAGCGTCCCGCAGGGATGAAGCTTTCTTT. This gives the protein CASSLASRRDEAFF.

The chain recombines TRBV14 with TRBJ2-1; TRBD1 might be the D (6 bases). The ends were cut back, 6 bases at V and 8 bases at J, with 14 bases in the middle. The length of the CDR3 is 13 residues. Germline loops: CDR1 SGHDN, CDR2 FVKESK. In DNA, the CDR3 is TGTGCCAGCAGGGGGGCAGGGGTCGATGAGCAGTTCTTC. Protein product: CASRGAGVDEQFF.

This chain uses TRBV7-2 with TRBJ1-4; D uncertain. The germline V gene has CDR1 SGHTA and CDR2 FQGNSA. The CDR3 runs to 15 residues. V was pared by 1 base and J by 5 bases, with 11 bases between. CDR3 nucleotides: TGTGCCAGCAGCTTAGTAGGGATAGCGAATGAAAAACTGTTTTTT. The encoded protein is CASSLVGIANEKLFF.

The chain links TRBV12-5 to TRBJ1-6; TRBD1 agrees at 7 bases. Germline-derived CDR1 and CDR2 are LGHNT and FRNRAP. The CDR3 is 15 amino acids. The junction had 5 bases not matched to a gene; V was cut back by 0 bases and J by 9 bases. The CDR3 region is CASGLVTGTGSPLHF. CDR3 nucleotides: TGTGCTAGTGGTTTGGTGACAGGGACGGGTTCACCCCTCCACTTT.

The J gene is TRBJ2-1, the V gene TRBV11-2; 9 bases are a match to TRBD2. With V trimmed by 4 bases and J by 3 bases, 10 bases remained unmatched. The CDR3 is 17 amino acids. Germline loops: CDR1 SGHAT, CDR2 FQNNGV. Here the CDR3 reads CASSSAGASGNYNEQFF. CDR3 bases: TGTGCCAGCAGCTCGGCTGGGGCTAGCGGGAACTACAATGAGCAGTTCTTC.

The genes are TRBV11-2 and TRBJ2-4, with D possibly being TRBD2 (6 bases). Germline V gene sequence: CDR1 SGHAT, CDR2 FQNNGV. This CDR3 region has 16 residues. V was cut by 6 bases and J by 8 bases, with 23 bases left in between. CDR3 residues: CASRSPGPSRGHIQYF. The DNA for the CDR3 is TGTGCCAGCAGGTCTCCGGGACCCTCGCGGGGACACATTCAGTACTTC.

The rearrangement links TRBV2 to TRBJ2-1, with D unresolved. The V end lost 10 bases, the J end lost 6 bases, and 7 bases lay between the germline ends. The germline V gene has CDR1 SNHLY and CDR2 FYNNEI. The CDR3 spans 10 residues. CDR3 DNA sequence: TGTGCCACACTATCCAATGAGCAGTTCTTC. This sequence encodes CATLSNEQFF.